This TCR beta chain was observed in a study of OX40 agonist ivuxolimab in advanced cancers. Looking at the study overall: Patients got intravenous ivuxolimab at 0.01 to 10 mg/kg every 2 weeks.

The repertoire was sequenced with immunoSEQ multiplex PCR; TCRdb's copy has only in-frame clones and lacks some. The sample shows roughly 48,000 clones, about 87% of them seen only once. The CDR3 length is 14 residues. After removal of 5 bases from V and 5 bases from J, the junction contained 6 bases not matched to a gene. Germline V gene sequence: CDR1 SGHVS, CDR2 FNYEAQ. The chain has TRBV7-6 and TRBJ2-3; 8 nucleotides align to TRBD2. This sample comprised CD4+ or CD8+ T cells sorted from blood, obtained in a trial of the OX40 agonist ivuxolimab. This clonotype originated in an adult with an advanced solid tumor such as melanoma, head and neck, liver or kidney cancer. CDR3 DNA: TGTGCCAGCAGCCTAAGCGGGGGCCTAGATACGCAGTATTTT. Encoded protein: CASSLSGGLDTQYF.